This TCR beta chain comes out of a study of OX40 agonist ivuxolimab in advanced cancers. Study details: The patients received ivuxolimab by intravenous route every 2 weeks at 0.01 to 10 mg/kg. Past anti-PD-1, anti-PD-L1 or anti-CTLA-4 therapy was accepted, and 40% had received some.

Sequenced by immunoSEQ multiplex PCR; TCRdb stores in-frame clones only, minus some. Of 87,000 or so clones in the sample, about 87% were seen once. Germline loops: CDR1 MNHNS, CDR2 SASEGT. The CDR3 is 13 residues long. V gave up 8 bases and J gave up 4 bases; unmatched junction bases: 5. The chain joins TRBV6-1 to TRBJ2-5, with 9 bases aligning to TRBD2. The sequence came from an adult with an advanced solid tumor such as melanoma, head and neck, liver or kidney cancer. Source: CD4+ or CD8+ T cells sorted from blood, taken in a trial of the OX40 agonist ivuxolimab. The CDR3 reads CASSRGGGETQYF. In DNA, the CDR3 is TGTGCCAGCTCCCGCGGGGGGGGAGAGACCCAGTACTTC.